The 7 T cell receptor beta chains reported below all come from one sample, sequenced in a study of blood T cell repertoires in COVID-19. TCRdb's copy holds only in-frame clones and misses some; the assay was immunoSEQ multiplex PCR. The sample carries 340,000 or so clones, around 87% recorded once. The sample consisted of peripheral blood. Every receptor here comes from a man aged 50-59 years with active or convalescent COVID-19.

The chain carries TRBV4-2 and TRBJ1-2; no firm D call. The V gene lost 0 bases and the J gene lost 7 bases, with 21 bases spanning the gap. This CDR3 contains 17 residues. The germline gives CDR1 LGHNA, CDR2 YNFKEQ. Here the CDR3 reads CASSQDIYGDSGGGYTF. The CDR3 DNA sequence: TGTGCCAGCAGCCAAGATATATACGGGGATTCGGGTGGTGGCTACACCTTC.

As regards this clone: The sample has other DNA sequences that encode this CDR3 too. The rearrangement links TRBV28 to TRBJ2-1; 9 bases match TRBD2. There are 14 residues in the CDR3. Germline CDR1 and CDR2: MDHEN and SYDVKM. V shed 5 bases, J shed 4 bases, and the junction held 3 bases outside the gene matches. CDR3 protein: CASSGGGGYNEQFF. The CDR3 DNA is TGTGCCAGCAGTGGCGGGGGGGGATACAATGAGCAGTTCTTC.

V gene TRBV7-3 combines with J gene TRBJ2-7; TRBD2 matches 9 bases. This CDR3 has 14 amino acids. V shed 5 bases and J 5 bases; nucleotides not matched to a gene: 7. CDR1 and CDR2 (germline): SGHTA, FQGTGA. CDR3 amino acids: CASSQAGGRNEQYF. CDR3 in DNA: TGTGCCAGCAGCCAAGCGGGGGGTCGCAACGAGCAGTACTTC. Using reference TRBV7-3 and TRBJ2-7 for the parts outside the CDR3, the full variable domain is GAGVSQTPSNKVTEKGKYVELRCDPISGHTALYWYRQSLGQGPEFLIYFQGTGAADDSGLPNDRFFAVRPEGSVSTLKIQRTERGDSAVYLCASSQAGGRNEQYFGPGTRLTVT.

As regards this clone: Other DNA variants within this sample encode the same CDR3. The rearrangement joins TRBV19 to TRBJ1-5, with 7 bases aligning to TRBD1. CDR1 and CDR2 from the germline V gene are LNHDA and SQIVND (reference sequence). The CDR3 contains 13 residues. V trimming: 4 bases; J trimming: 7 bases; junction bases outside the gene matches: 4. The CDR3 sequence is CASSTGGGQPQHF. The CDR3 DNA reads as TGTGCCAGTAGTACAGGGGGTGGCCAGCCCCAGCATTTT.

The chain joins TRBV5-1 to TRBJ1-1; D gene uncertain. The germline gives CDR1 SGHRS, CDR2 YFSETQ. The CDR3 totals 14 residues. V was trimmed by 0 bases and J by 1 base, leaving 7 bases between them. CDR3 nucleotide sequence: TGCGCCAGCAGCTTGGCCTCTCGGAACACTGAAGCTTTCTTT. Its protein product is CASSLASRNTEAFF.

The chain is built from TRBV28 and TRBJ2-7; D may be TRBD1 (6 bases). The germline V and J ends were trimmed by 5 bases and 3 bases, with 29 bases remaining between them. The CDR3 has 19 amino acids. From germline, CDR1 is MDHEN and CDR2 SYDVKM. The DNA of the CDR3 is TGTGCCAGCAGTACACAGGTAGGCGGAGACAGGCCAACCTACTACGAGCAGTACTTC. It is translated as CASSTQVGGDRPTYYEQYF. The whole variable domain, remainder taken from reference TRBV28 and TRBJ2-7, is DVKVTQSSRYLVKRTGEKVFLECVQDMDHENMFWYRQDPGLGLRLIYFSYDVKMKEKGDIPEGYSVSREKKERFSLILESASTNQTSMYLCASSTQVGGDRPTYYEQYFGPGTRLTVT.

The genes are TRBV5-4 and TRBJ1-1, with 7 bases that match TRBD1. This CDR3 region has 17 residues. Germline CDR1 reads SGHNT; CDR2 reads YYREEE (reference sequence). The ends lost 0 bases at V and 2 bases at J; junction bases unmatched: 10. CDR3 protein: CASSLGGKQGPNTEAFF. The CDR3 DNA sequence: TGTGCCAGCAGCTTGGGGGGGAAACAGGGGCCCAACACTGAAGCTTTCTTT.